This note documents a single TCR beta chain sequence. Antigen unknown. This sample was taken from a study of graft-versus-host responses after intestinal transplantation. Looking at the study overall: Each transplant was multivisceral, liver-intestinal, or isolated intestinal. General observations from the study: Ileal or blood samples showed some GvH clones first, and such clones were also found in recipient marrow. An association linked early post-transplant HvG declines with peak circulating GvH clone levels.

Sequenced by immunoSEQ multiplex PCR; TCRdb stores in-frame clones only, minus some. The top ten clones hold about 0.67% of a sample with some 77,000 clones, approximately 90% of them seen once. Sample: PBMCs, taken 98 days after intestinal transplantation. This receptor was obtained from a human patient who received an intestinal transplant, so some T cells may come from the graft donor.

The CDR3: CASSQDAFTPTGVQETQYF. The CDR3 DNA sequence: TGTGCCAGCAGCCAAGATGCATTCACACCGACAGGGGTACAAGAGACCCAGTACTTC. V is TRBV14 and J is TRBJ2-5; the match to TRBD1 covers 8 bases. The CDR3 consists of 19 residues. The V gene's germline CDR1 is SGHDN and CDR2 FVKESK. V lost 0 bases to trimming and J lost 2 bases; unmatched junction nucleotides: 14.